Each of the 21 T cell receptor beta chains below was sequenced from the same sample in a study of graft-versus-host responses after intestinal transplantation. These TCRs' antigens remain unknown. Sequencing was performed with immunoSEQ multiplex PCR; in TCRdb, only in-frame clones are kept and a portion is missing. In the table there are about 110,000 clones, over 85% of which are singletons. Source: unstimulated CD8+ T cells sorted from spleen or lymph node cells, taken before intestinal transplant. The receptors shown here come from a human donor who received an intestinal transplant.

CDR3 protein: CATSQDSLKAFF. CDR3 in DNA: TGTGCCACCAGCCAGGACAGCCTTAAAGCTTTCTTT. This chain uses TRBV15 with TRBJ1-1; D is perhaps TRBD1 (6 bases). CDR1 is LNHNV, CDR2 YYDKDF, per germline (reference sequence). CDR3 length: 12 amino acids. The germline V and J ends were trimmed by 5 bases and 9 bases, with 13 bases remaining between them.

This rearrangement joins TRBV6-1 to TRBJ1-5, with D possibly matching TRBD1 (6 bases). V shed 10 bases and J shed 2 bases, with 18 bases lying between them. In germline, CDR1 is MNHNS, CDR2 SASEGT. This CDR3 contains 15 residues. CDR3 coding DNA: TGTGCCACCTTTGGGGGGCGGGGGGGCAATCAGCCCCAGCATTTT. Its translation: CATFGGRGGNQPQHF.

The chain has TRBV7-8 and TRBJ2-7; D is unclear. Trimming took 5 bases from V and 5 from J, leaving 10 bases between them. Germline CDR1 and CDR2: SGHVS and FQNEAQ. The CDR3 totals 12 residues. This CDR3 reads CASSPLSHEQYF. CDR3 nucleotide sequence: TGTGCCAGCAGCCCCCTAAGCCACGAGCAGTACTTC.

V usage is TRBV5-8 and J usage is TRBJ1-5, with D possibly matching TRBD1 (6 bases). CDR1 is SGHTS, CDR2 YDEGEE, per germline. CDR3 length equals 16 residues. Trimming left V 3 bases short and J 5 bases short, with 18 bases between. The DNA of the CDR3 is TGTGCCAGCAGCTCAACGGACAGATACTTCGATCAGCCCCAGCATTTT. Translation: CASSSTDRYFDQPQHF.

The chain links TRBV28 to TRBJ1-5, with D uncertain. Germline V gene lookup returns CDR1 MDHEN and CDR2 SYDVKM. Trimming cost V 6 bases and J 0 bases, with 12 bases left between them. The length of the CDR3 is 15 residues. The CDR3, as DNA: TGTGCCAGCAGCCTTGTCCGATTTAGCAATCAGCCCCAGCATTTT. As protein: CASSLVRFSNQPQHF.

This sequence joins TRBV4-1 and TRBJ2-1; D possibly corresponds to TRBD2 (5 bases). In germline, CDR1 is MGHRA, CDR2 YSYEKL. This CDR3 contains 16 residues. Trimming pared 1 base from V and 0 bases from J, leaving 10 bases between. The CDR3, as DNA: TGCGCCAGCAGCCAAGGGGCTAGCAACTCCTACAATGAGCAGTTCTTC. As protein: CASSQGASNSYNEQFF.

V is TRBV30 and J is TRBJ1-2; D perhaps matches TRBD1 (6 bases). Trimming stripped 0 bases from V and 6 bases from J, with 14 bases between. The CDR3 runs 14 residues. Germline values: CDR1 GTSNPN, CDR2 SVGIG (reference sequence). The CDR3 spells CAWSVPRGYHGYTF. DNA of the CDR3: TGTGCCTGGAGTGTACCGAGGGGGTACCATGGCTACACCTTC. Full variable domain (missing parts from reference TRBV30 and TRBJ1-2): SQTIHQWPATLVQPVGSPLSLECTVEGTSNPNLYWYRQAAGRGLQLLFYSVGIGQISSEVPQNLSASRPQDRQFILSSKKLLLSDSGFYLCAWSVPRGYHGYTFGSGTRLTVV.

The V and J genes are TRBV28 and TRBJ2-1, with 13 nucleotides matching TRBD2. V lost 4 bases to trimming and J lost 8 bases; unmatched junction nucleotides: 5. The CDR3 contains 15 residues. CDR1 and CDR2 from the germline V gene are MDHEN and SYDVKM. The CDR3 DNA sequence: TGTGCCAGCAGTTACAGGACTAGCGGGAGTGATGAGCAGTTCTTC. It translates to CASSYRTSGSDEQFF.

The J gene is TRBJ2-1, the V gene TRBV12-5; maybe TRBD2 (5 bases). In germline, CDR1 is LGHNT, CDR2 FRNRAP. The CDR3 sequence is 15 residues long. Trimming took off 0 bases at V and 5 bases at J, with 11 bases between the two ends. DNA for the CDR3: TGTGCTAGTGGTTTGGTCCCCAGACTAAACAATGAGCAGTTCTTC. This gives the protein CASGLVPRLNNEQFF.

Points on this clone: Other nucleotide sequences in the sample specify the same CDR3. The chain uses TRBV5-6 and TRBJ1-5; no clear D. V lost 2 bases and J 1 base, leaving 4 bases between the germline ends. This CDR3 spans 13 amino acids. The germline CDR1 and CDR2 sequences are SGHDT and YYEEEE. CDR3 coding DNA: TGTGCCAGCAGCTTTGGCAGCAATCAGCCCCAGCATTTT. This sequence encodes CASSFGSNQPQHF.

This clone was picked up one time. V is TRBV7-9 and J is TRBJ1-2, with 8 bases that match TRBD1. J lost 4 bases, V lost 1 base, and 11 bases had no gene match. This CDR3 contains 17 residues. Germline loops: CDR1 SEHNR, CDR2 FQNEAQ (reference sequence). The CDR3 DNA reads as TGTGCCAGCAGCTTAGTAGGCGACAGGGGCTGGTTCTATGGCTACACCTTC. Protein product: CASSLVGDRGWFYGYTF.

J is TRBJ2-1 and V is TRBV7-9; 9 bases fit TRBD1. Germline V gene sequence: CDR1 SEHNR, CDR2 FQNEAQ (reference sequence). The junction had 10 bases not matched to a gene; V was cut back by 6 bases and J by 4 bases. This CDR3 spans 16 amino acids. CDR3 region: CASRPMGGQGYNEQFF. DNA of the CDR3: TGTGCCAGCAGACCAATGGGAGGACAGGGGTACAATGAGCAGTTCTTC. Using reference TRBV7-9 and TRBJ2-1 for the parts outside the CDR3, the full variable domain is DTGVSQNPRHKITKRGQNVTFRCDPISEHNRLYWYRQTLGQGPEFLTYFQNEAQLEKSRLLSDRFSAERPKGSFSTLEIQRTEQGDSAMYLCASRPMGGQGYNEQFFGPGTRLTVL.

This clone occurred once. The chain joins TRBV2 to TRBJ2-3; no definite D call. Trimming shortened V by 7 bases and J by 1 base, and 15 bases separated the two germline ends. This CDR3 comprises 15 residues. The V gene's germline CDR1 is SNHLY and CDR2 FYNNEI. CDR3 sequence reads: CASIRWAEGTDTQYF. As DNA, the CDR3 is TGTGCCAGCATCAGGTGGGCAGAAGGCACAGATACGCAGTATTTT.

The sample holds one count of this clone. One junction end does not reproduce the germline sequence, and a read error may be involved. The sample holds other DNA sequences that translate to the same CDR3. The rearrangement links TRBV18 to TRBJ2-3; 8 positions match TRBD2. Germline CDR1 is KGHSH and CDR2 is LQKENI. The CDR3 contains 16 residues. The CDR3 protein is CASSPPAREREDTQYF. The CDR3 DNA sequence: TGTGCCAGCTCGCCACCGGCGCGGGAGCGGGAGGATACGCAGTATTTT.

This clone has a handful of counts. This rearrangement joins TRBV28 to TRBJ1-2, with no clear D. The CDR3 sequence is 13 residues long. Per the germline V gene, CDR1 is MDHEN and CDR2 is SYDVKM. Deletions cut 1 base from V and 4 bases from J, with 7 bases between. The CDR3 loop is CASSLSRIYGYTF. The DNA for the CDR3 is TGTGCCAGCAGTTTATCGCGGATCTATGGCTACACCTTC.

The rearrangement joins TRBV9 to TRBJ2-2, with no clear D. The germline CDR1 and CDR2 sequences are SGDLS and YYNGEE. CDR3 size: 19 residues. V shed 3 bases and J shed 3 bases, with 24 bases lying between them. The CDR3 sequence is CASSGGPNGYIWDTGELFF. CDR3 in DNA: TGTGCCAGCAGCGGGGGTCCTAACGGCTACATCTGGGACACCGGGGAGCTGTTTTTT.

The rearrangement links TRBV19 to TRBJ2-6; no clear D. Trimming cost V 7 bases and J 1 base, with 8 bases left between them. The CDR3 covers 14 residues. The germline CDR1 and CDR2 sequences are LNHDA and SQIVND (reference sequence). The CDR3 region is CASTPGSGANVLTF. The CDR3 DNA reads TGTGCCAGTACGCCGGGTTCTGGGGCCAACGTCCTGACTTTC.

The genes are TRBV5-6 and TRBJ1-5; D possibly corresponds to TRBD1 (5 bases). V lost 5 bases and J lost 7, with 13 bases in between. This CDR3 region has 13 residues. Germline V gene data show CDR1 as SGHDT and CDR2 as YYEEEE. The chain's CDR3 is CASSYRSLQPQHF. CDR3 bases: TGTGCCAGCAGTTACAGGTCGCTCCAGCCCCAGCATTTT.

The gene calls are TRBV10-2 and TRBJ2-7; TRBD2 aligns across 8 bases. V lost 6 bases, J lost 4 bases, and 11 bases stayed unmatched. The CDR3 has 15 residues. Germline V CDR1 and CDR2: WSHSY, SAAADI. CDR3 coding DNA: TGCGCCAGCAGCGGAACAGAGCGGGAGACATACGAGCAGTACTTC. Its protein product is CASSGTERETYEQYF.

The chain links TRBV7-9 to TRBJ1-2; D gene unclear. From germline, CDR1 is SEHNR and CDR2 FQNEAQ (reference sequence). Trimming removed 2 bases from V and 10 bases from J, with 17 bases in between. The CDR3 has 14 amino acids. In nucleotides, the CDR3 is TGTGCCAGCAGCTTAAAAGCGGACCTTGTCGACTACACCTTC. It yields the protein CASSLKADLVDYTF.

This rearrangement joins TRBV28 to TRBJ1-2, with TRBD1 matching 8 bases. CDR1 and CDR2 from the germline V gene are MDHEN and SYDVKM. The CDR3 totals 15 residues. Germline trimming cut 4 bases from V and 2 bases from J; bases unmatched to any gene: 6. CDR3 sequence (DNA): TGTGCCAGCAGTTCCCCAGGGGGCCTCAACTATGGCTACACCTTC. Its translation: CASSSPGGLNYGYTF.